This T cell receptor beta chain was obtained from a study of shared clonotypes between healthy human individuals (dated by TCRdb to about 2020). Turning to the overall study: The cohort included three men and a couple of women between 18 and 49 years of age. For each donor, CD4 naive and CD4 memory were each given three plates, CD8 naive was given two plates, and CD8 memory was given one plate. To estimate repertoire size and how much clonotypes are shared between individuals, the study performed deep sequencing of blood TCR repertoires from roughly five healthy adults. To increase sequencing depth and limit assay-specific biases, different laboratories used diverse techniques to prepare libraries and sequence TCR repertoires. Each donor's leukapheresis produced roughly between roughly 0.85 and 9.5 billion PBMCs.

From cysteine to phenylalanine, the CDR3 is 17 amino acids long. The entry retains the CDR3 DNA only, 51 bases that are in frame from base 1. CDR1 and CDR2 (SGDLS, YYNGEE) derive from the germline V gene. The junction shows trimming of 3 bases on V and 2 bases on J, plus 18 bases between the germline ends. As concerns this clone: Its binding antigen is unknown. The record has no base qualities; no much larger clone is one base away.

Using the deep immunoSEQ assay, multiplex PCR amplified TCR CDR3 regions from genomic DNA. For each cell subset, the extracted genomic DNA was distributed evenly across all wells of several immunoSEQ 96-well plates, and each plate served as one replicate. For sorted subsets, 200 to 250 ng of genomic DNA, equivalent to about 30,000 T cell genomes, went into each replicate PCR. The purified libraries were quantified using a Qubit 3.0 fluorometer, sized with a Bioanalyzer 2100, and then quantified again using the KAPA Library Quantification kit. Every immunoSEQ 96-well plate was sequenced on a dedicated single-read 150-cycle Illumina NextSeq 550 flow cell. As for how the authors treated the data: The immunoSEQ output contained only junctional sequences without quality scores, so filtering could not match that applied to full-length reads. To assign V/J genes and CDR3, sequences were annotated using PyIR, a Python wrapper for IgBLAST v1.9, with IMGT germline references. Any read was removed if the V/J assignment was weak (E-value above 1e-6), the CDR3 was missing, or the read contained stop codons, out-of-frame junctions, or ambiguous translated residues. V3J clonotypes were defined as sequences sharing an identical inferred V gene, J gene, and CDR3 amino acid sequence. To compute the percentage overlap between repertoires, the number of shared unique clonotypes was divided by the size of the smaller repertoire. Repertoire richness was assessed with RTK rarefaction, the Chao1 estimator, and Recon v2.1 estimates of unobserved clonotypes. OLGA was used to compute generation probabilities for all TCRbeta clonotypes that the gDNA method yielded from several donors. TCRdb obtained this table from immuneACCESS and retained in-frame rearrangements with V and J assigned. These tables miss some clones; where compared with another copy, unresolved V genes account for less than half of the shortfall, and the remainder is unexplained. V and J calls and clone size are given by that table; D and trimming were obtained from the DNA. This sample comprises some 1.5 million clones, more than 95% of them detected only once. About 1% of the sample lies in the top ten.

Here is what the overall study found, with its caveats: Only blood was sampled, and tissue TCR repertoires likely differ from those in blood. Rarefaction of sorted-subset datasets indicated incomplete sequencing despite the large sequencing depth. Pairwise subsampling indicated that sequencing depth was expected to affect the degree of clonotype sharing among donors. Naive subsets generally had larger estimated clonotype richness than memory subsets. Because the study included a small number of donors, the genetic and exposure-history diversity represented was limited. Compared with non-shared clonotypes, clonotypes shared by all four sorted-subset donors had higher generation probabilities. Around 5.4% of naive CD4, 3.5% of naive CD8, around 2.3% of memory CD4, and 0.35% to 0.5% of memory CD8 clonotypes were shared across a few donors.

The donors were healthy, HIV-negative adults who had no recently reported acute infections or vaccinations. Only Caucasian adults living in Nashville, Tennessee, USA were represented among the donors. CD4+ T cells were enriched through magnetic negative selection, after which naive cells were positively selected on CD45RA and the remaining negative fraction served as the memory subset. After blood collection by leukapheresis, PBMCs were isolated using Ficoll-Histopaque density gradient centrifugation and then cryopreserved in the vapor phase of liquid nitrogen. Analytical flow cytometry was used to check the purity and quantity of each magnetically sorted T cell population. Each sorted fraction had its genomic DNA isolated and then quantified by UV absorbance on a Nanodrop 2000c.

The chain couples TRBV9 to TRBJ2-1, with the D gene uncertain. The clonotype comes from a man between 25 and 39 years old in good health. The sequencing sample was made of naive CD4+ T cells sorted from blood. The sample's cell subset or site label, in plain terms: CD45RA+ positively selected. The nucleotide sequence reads TGTGCCAGCAGCGGCCGCGGAAGGAGACCCACCTACAATGAGCAGTTCTTC. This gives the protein CASSGRGRRPTYNEQFF.